The clone carrying this TCR beta chain occurred a few times. One base away lies a much larger clone, so this may be a sequencing read error. TCRdb reanalysed the 5' RACE reads using MiXCR and keeps one entry per CDR3 protein. Found here are approximately 23,000 distinct CDR3 sequences, 30% of them singletons; the top ten hold less than 2.5%. This CDR3 comprises 13 residues. Germline V gene data show CDR1 as MNHNY and CDR2 as SVGAGI (reference sequence). Trimming stripped 6 bases from V and 8 bases from J, with 16 bases between. The rearrangement links TRBV6-6 to TRBJ1-2; D gene unclear. Sequencing used tumor-infiltrating naive CD4+ T cells sorted from the breast tumor. Subset reported: naive CD4+ T cells, CD4+CD45RA+CD25-. The clonotype comes from a female donor with breast cancer. The CDR3: CASRSSTEGGYTF. The DNA for the CDR3 is TGTGCCAGCAGATCGTCCACAGAAGGGGGCTACACCTTC.